These 10 T cell receptor beta chains came from one sample sequenced in a study of T-cell memory formation after mild COVID-19. Each CDR3 protein gets one entry after TCRdb re-called the 5' RACE reads with MiXCR. This sample yields approximately 500,000 distinct CDR3 sequences, of which around 27% are seen a single time; around 13% belongs to the top ten. Input material: PBMCs or a T cell subset sorted from them (not recorded which). The receptors were gathered from an adult woman who had mild COVID-19 (a few samples of this study predate the infection). Cell type and time point are not known.

This clonotype was detected only once. This chain joins TRBV12-3 or TRBV12-4 and TRBJ2-7; 10 bases align to TRBD2. J gave up 6 bases and V 6 bases, and 14 bases lay outside the gene matches. This CDR3 has 16 residues. In DNA, the CDR3 is TGTGCCAGCAGCCTTACAGAAGCGGGAGGGCCTGGCGAGCAGTACTTC. Its translation is CASSLTEAGGPGEQYF.

This clonotype was recorded a few times. This chain joins TRBV20-1 and TRBJ2-7; perhaps TRBD2 as D (6 bases). The CDR3 runs 15 residues. Trimming left V 0 bases short and J 4 bases short, with 16 bases between. The germline gives CDR1 DFQATT, CDR2 SNEGSKA (reference sequence). CDR3 residues: CSARDPLAGGYEQYF. The CDR3 DNA reads as TGCAGTGCTAGAGATCCGCTAGCCGGGGGATACGAGCAGTACTTC.

This clonotype appeared a few times. The V call is TRBV9, the J call TRBJ1-1, with D unresolved. Germline V gene lookup returns CDR1 SGDLS and CDR2 YYNGEE. This CDR3 has 13 residues. V was cut by 1 base and J by 3 bases, with 7 bases left in between. CDR3 sequence reads: CASSVTPYTEAFF. CDR3 DNA sequence: TGTGCCAGCAGCGTAACCCCTTACACTGAAGCTTTCTTT.

This rearrangement joins TRBV10-3 to TRBJ1-5; D is perhaps TRBD1 (5 bases). V gave up 8 bases and J gave up 1 base, with 15 bases separating them. CDR1 is ENHRY, CDR2 SYGVKD, per germline. This CDR3 comprises 15 residues. CDR3: CAIAQGLESNQPQHF. The CDR3 region has the DNA TGTGCCATCGCCCAGGGACTTGAAAGCAATCAGCCCCAGCATTTT.

This rearrangement joins TRBV4-1 to TRBJ1-1; 7 bases line up with TRBD1. V was clipped by 0 bases and J by 8 bases; unmatched bases: 9. The CDR3 loop spans 15 amino acids. Germline CDR1 is MGHRA and CDR2 is YSYEKL. CDR3 in DNA: TGCGCCAGCAGCCAAGATCAACAGGGGCGGAGGGAAGCTTTCTTT. The encoded protein is CASSQDQQGRREAFF.

The V gene is TRBV7-3, the J gene TRBJ2-3; 9 bases are shared with TRBD2. The length of the CDR3 is 16 residues. With 2 bases clipped from V and 3 bases from J, the junction kept 6 bases outside the gene matches. Germline loops: CDR1 SGHTA, CDR2 FQGTGA. For the CDR3, the DNA is TGTGCCAGCAGCTTATTTGGCGGGGGGGCGACAGATACGCAGTATTTT. Translation: CASSLFGGGATDTQYF. The full variable domain, in which reference TRBV7-3 and TRBJ2-3 provide the parts outside the CDR3, is GAGVSQTPSNKVTEKGKYVELRCDPISGHTALYWYRQSLGQGPEFLIYFQGTGAADDSGLPNDRFFAVRPEGSVSTLKIQRTERGDSAVYLCASSLFGGGATDTQYFGPGTRLTVL.

There are a few counts of this clonotype. The CDR3 region is CASSLVSGGPLREQYF. The CDR3 DNA reads TGCGCCAGCAGCTTGGTTAGCGGGGGACCCCTCCGCGAGCAGTACTTC. The genes are TRBV5-1 and TRBJ2-7, with 9 bases that match TRBD2. V was pared by 0 bases and J by 6 bases, with 10 bases of the junction left unmatched. Germline V gives CDR1 SGHRS, CDR2 YFSETQ. This CDR3 comprises 16 residues.

This chain uses TRBV15 with TRBJ2-1, with D maybe TRBD2 (6 bases). The germline V and J ends were trimmed by 5 bases and 3 bases, with 14 bases remaining between them. CDR3 length: 15 amino acids. Germline V gives CDR1 LNHNV, CDR2 YYDKDF (reference sequence). CDR3 protein: CATSASGDSYNEQFF. The CDR3 DNA reads as TGTGCCACCAGCGCCTCGGGGGATAGCTACAATGAGCAGTTCTTC. Combining the CDR3 with reference TRBV15 and TRBJ2-1 gives the whole variable domain DAMVIQNPRYQVTQFGKPVTLSCSQTLNHNVMYWYQQKSSQAPKLLFHYYDKDFNNEADTPDNFQSRRPNTSFCFLDIRSPGLGDTAMYLCATSASGDSYNEQFFGPGTRLTVL.

The chain uses TRBV10-3 and TRBJ1-4, with D possibly matching TRBD1 (5 bases). There are 12 residues in the CDR3. CDR1 ENHRY and CDR2 SYGVKD come from the germline V gene. V was clipped by 8 bases and J by 11 bases, with 15 bases between them. The CDR3 bases are TGTGCCATCGAGGACCCTCAGGGTAAACTGTTTTTT. This sequence encodes CAIEDPQGKLFF.

In this sample, this clonotype turned up a few times. The chain links TRBV5-1 to TRBJ2-1; the D gene is possibly TRBD1 (6 bases). The CDR3 has 14 amino acids. The germline V and J ends were trimmed by 4 bases and 3 bases, with 11 bases remaining between them. Germline CDR1 SGHRS, CDR2 YFSETQ. Here the CDR3 reads CASSELDSYNEQFF. The CDR3 DNA is TGCGCCAGCAGCGAATTGGACAGCTACAATGAGCAGTTCTTC. The variable domain in full, with the rest retrieved from reference TRBV5-1 and TRBJ2-1, is KAGVTQTPRYLIKTRGQQVTLSCSPISGHRSVSWYQQTPGQGLQFLFEYFSETQRNKGNFPGRFSGRQFSNSRSEMNVSTLELGDSALYLCASSELDSYNEQFFGPGTRLTVL.